One sample yielded the 20 T cell receptor beta chains listed below, sequenced in a study of cytomegalovirus exposure and HLA in healthy donors. Here immunoSEQ multiplex PCR was the method, and the copy in TCRdb shows in-frame clones only, minus some. The sample lists approximately 76,000 clones, roughly 95% occurring once. Sequenced material: PBMCs. The receptors originated from a young woman in good health and CMV-seropositive.

The chain recombines TRBV19 with TRBJ1-4, with TRBD1 as a possible D gene (6 bases). This CDR3 region has 14 residues. Trimming shortened V by 5 bases and J by 4 bases, and 11 bases separated the two germline ends. Germline CDR1 and CDR2: LNHDA and SQIVND (reference sequence). The CDR3 spells CASSGRGGNEKLFF. CDR3 DNA: TGTGCCAGTAGTGGAAGGGGGGGTAATGAAAAACTGTTTTTT.

This chain joins TRBV9 and TRBJ2-6; no firm D call. Germline CDR1 reads SGDLS; CDR2 reads YYNGEE. Trimming cost V 5 bases and J 0 bases, with 3 bases left between them. The CDR3 has 13 amino acids. The CDR3 sequence is CASRASGANVLTF. The DNA for the CDR3 is TGTGCCAGCAGGGCCTCTGGGGCCAACGTCCTGACTTTC.

V usage is TRBV28 and J usage is TRBJ1-1; D perhaps matches TRBD1 (6 bases). V was shortened by 7 bases and J by 5 bases, with 23 bases between the two germline ends. CDR3 length: 16 residues. Per the germline V gene, CDR1 is MDHEN and CDR2 is SYDVKM. The CDR3 spells CASTLGGARLRTEAFF. CDR3 in DNA: TGTGCCAGCACCCTGGGGGGGGCGCGTCTTCGGACTGAAGCTTTCTTT.

The V and J genes are TRBV6-5 and TRBJ1-2; TRBD1 matches 8 bases. The CDR3 covers 16 residues. CDR1 and CDR2 (germline): MNHEY, SVGAGI. V shed 2 bases, J shed 5 bases, and the junction held 10 bases outside the gene matches. The CDR3 DNA follows: TGTGCCAGCAGTTACGACAGGGGTGCATGGTTATATGGCTACACCTTC. The encoded protein is CASSYDRGAWLYGYTF.

The CDR3: CASSQAGGPYEQYF. In nucleotides, the CDR3 is TGTGCCAGCAGCCAAGCGGGAGGGCCCTACGAGCAGTACTTC. The chain uses TRBV4-2 and TRBJ2-7; 8 nucleotides agree with TRBD2. Trimming at V came to 1 base and at J to 2 bases, leaving 1 base not matched to a gene. This CDR3 has 14 residues. Germline CDR1 and CDR2: LGHNA and YNFKEQ.

The V gene is TRBV6-5, the J gene TRBJ1-1; no clear D. Germline-derived CDR1 and CDR2 are MNHEY and SVGAGI. There are 13 residues in the CDR3. V was trimmed by 7 bases and J by 4 bases, leaving 13 bases between them. The CDR3 sequence is CASISRVGTEAFF. DNA for the CDR3: TGTGCCAGCATTTCCCGGGTTGGCACTGAAGCTTTCTTT.

The CDR3 nucleotides read TGTGCCAGCAGTTACCCGGGACAGGGAGCTTTCTTT. Its translation is CASSYPGQGAFF. The chain is built from TRBV6-5 and TRBJ1-1, with 9 bases identical to TRBD1. V shed 2 bases and J 10 bases; nucleotides not matched to a gene: 2. Germline V gene sequence: CDR1 MNHEY, CDR2 SVGAGI. The CDR3 has 12 amino acids.

The genes are TRBV5-6 and TRBJ1-3; a possible D gene is TRBD1 (5 bases). CDR3 length: 13 residues. V shed 5 bases and J shed 0 bases, with 6 bases lying between them. Germline-derived CDR1 and CDR2 are SGHDT and YYEEEE. The CDR3 region is CASRGVSGNTIYF. The DNA of the CDR3 is TGTGCCAGCAGAGGGGTCTCTGGAAACACCATATATTTT.

This chain connects TRBV28 to TRBJ1-4; 7 bases map to TRBD1. Germline CDR1 is MDHEN and CDR2 is SYDVKM. The CDR3 spans 13 residues. With 10 bases clipped from V and 8 bases from J, the junction kept 10 bases outside the gene matches. The CDR3 nucleotides are TGTGCCACCCTGGTCCGGGACAGAGAAAAACTGTTTTTT. Translating it yields CATLVRDREKLFF.

This clone was observed a single time. This chain uses TRBV15 with TRBJ2-4, with 7 bases aligning to TRBD2. Looked up from germline, CDR1 is LNHNV and CDR2 is YYDKDF (reference sequence). V lost 3 bases to trimming and J lost 1 base; unmatched junction nucleotides: 15. This CDR3 is built from 19 residues. The CDR3 DNA is TGTGCCACCAGCAGGTTAGGAGGGAGGGGAGCCGTCGCCAAAAACATTCAGTACTTC. Protein: CATSRLGGRGAVAKNIQYF.

The rearrangement links TRBV14 to TRBJ1-2, with TRBD1 as a possible D gene (5 bases). Per germline, CDR1 SGHDN and CDR2 FVKESK. Trimming took off 1 base at V and 1 base at J, with 7 bases between the two ends. The CDR3 runs to 14 residues. The CDR3 region is CASSQVGGNYGYTF. Written as DNA, the CDR3 is TGTGCCAGCAGCCAAGTGGGGGGTAACTATGGCTACACCTTC.

This rearrangement joins TRBV4-1 to TRBJ2-7; 10 nucleotides line up with TRBD1. The ends lost 0 bases at V and 4 bases at J; junction bases unmatched: 3. From germline, CDR1 is MGHRA and CDR2 YSYEKL. The CDR3 is made up of 15 amino acids. The CDR3 region is CASSQEGQGGYEQYF. CDR3 coding DNA: TGCGCCAGCAGCCAAGAAGGACAGGGGGGTTACGAGCAGTACTTC.

The chain is built from TRBV4-2 and TRBJ1-2, with D hard to call. Germline loops: CDR1 LGHNA, CDR2 YNFKEQ. The CDR3 totals 13 residues. Trimming left V 4 bases short and J 7 bases short, with 13 bases between. In DNA form, the CDR3 reads TGTGCCAGCAGCCTTAGTTCGGCAGGTGGCTACACCTTC. The encoded protein is CASSLSSAGGYTF.

The chain joins TRBV7-2 to TRBJ1-1; 10 bases map to TRBD1. The germline V gene encodes CDR1 SGHTA and CDR2 FQGNSA. The CDR3 covers 14 residues. With V trimmed by 6 bases and J by 12 bases, 13 bases remained unmatched. The CDR3 region is CASSYRQGAMETFF. The CDR3 DNA follows: TGTGCCAGCAGTTATAGACAGGGGGCGATGGAAACTTTCTTT.

The chain has TRBV28 and TRBJ1-2; 9 nucleotides match TRBD1. Germline V gene sequence: CDR1 MDHEN, CDR2 SYDVKM. After removal of 6 bases from V and 4 bases from J, the junction contained 9 bases not matched to a gene. The CDR3 runs 15 residues. The CDR3 DNA sequence: TGTGCCAGCAGACAAACAGGGGGCATTGTCTATGGCTACACCTTC. Translated: CASRQTGGIVYGYTF.

Here the CDR3 reads CASSQEGGGYGYTF. CDR3 nucleotides: TGCGCCAGCAGCCAAGAAGGGGGAGGGTATGGCTACACCTTC. The rearrangement uses TRBV4-1 and TRBJ1-2; a possible D gene is TRBD1 (6 bases). Germline V gene sequence: CDR1 MGHRA, CDR2 YSYEKL. The CDR3 length is 14 residues. The germline V and J ends were trimmed by 0 bases and 5 bases, with 10 bases remaining between them.

J is TRBJ1-4 and V is TRBV6-5; TRBD1 matches at 9 bases. The CDR3 loop spans 13 amino acids. CDR1 and CDR2 from the germline V gene are MNHEY and SVGAGI. J was trimmed by 10 bases and V by 7 bases; bases with no gene match: 7. The CDR3 sequence is CASTPGQGRKLFF. Here the CDR3 DNA reads TGTGCCAGCACCCCGGGACAGGGCAGAAAACTGTTTTTT.

The rearrangement links TRBV27 to TRBJ1-2; 8 bases match TRBD1. Trimming cost V 6 bases and J 2 bases; bases outside gene matches: 14. The germline gives CDR1 MNHEY, CDR2 SMNVEV (reference sequence). The CDR3 extends over 17 amino acids. The CDR3 DNA reads as TGTGCCAGCAGAGACCGACAGGGGCTGACCGGGAACTATGGCTACACCTTC. Translated: CASRDRQGLTGNYGYTF.

This clone was seen only once. This chain links TRBV6-4 with TRBJ2-3, with unresolved D. Trimming stripped 6 bases from V and 0 bases from J, with 10 bases between. Germline CDR1 reads MRHNA; CDR2 reads SNTAGT. The length of the CDR3 is 14 residues. CDR3 sequence: CASRLTSSTDTQYF. The CDR3 region has the DNA TGTGCCAGCAGACTAACCTCTAGCACAGATACGCAGTATTTT.

The V and J genes are TRBV27 and TRBJ2-7; the match to TRBD2 covers 9 bases. The CDR3 spans 16 residues. V was pared by 0 bases and J by 2 bases, with 5 bases of the junction left unmatched. Germline values: CDR1 MNHEY, CDR2 SMNVEV (reference sequence). The DNA of the CDR3 is TGTGCCAGCAGTTTATCTAGCGGGAGTCTAACCTACGAGCAGTACTTC. Amino acid sequence: CASSLSSGSLTYEQYF.